Here is one T cell receptor beta chain with its context. Its antigen is still unknown. The data belong to a study of immune cell composition in non-small cell lung cancer. General observations from the study: Lung adenocarcinomas had lower top 10 clone scores and clonality than squamous tumours.

The table came from immunoSEQ multiplex PCR; TCRdb's copy has only in-frame clones and leaves some out. The table shows 13,000 to 15,000 clones, with approximately 84% occurring only once. The CDR3 contains 18 residues. CDR1 and CDR2 from the germline V gene are SGHAT and FQNNGV. The germline V and J ends were trimmed by 4 bases and 0 bases, with 19 bases remaining between them. The chain joins TRBV11-2 to TRBJ2-1; a weak D match, TRBD2 (6 bases). Sequencing was carried out using lung tumor tissue. This receptor was obtained from a human donor with non-small cell lung cancer. The DNA for the CDR3 is TGTGCCAGCAGCTGGGGACTCACCGGGCCGCACTCCTACAATGAGCAGTTCTTC. Translation gives CASSWGLTGPHSYNEQFF.